A single sample is the source of the 14 T cell receptor beta chains below, sequenced in a study of T cells in pancreatic ductal adenocarcinoma. No neoadjuvant therapy was given to the selected pancreatic ductal adenocarcinoma patients before their surgery. The assay was immunoSEQ multiplex PCR, and TCRdb's table has in-frame clones only and misses some. The sample lists over 15,000 clones, 88% seen once, with around 0.94% in the top ten. The source material was PBMCs. These receptors all stem from a human donor with pancreatic ductal adenocarcinoma.

Details on this clone: Other nucleotide sequences in the sample specify the same CDR3. The chain combines TRBV6-1 with TRBJ2-7, with D maybe TRBD1 (6 bases). Germline V gene lookup returns CDR1 MNHNS and CDR2 SASEGT. The V and J ends lost 2 bases and 0 bases respectively, with 8 bases between them. The CDR3 consists of 14 residues. The chain's CDR3 is CASSETGSSYEQYF. Here the CDR3 DNA reads TGTGCCAGCAGTGAAACAGGGAGCTCCTACGAGCAGTACTTC.

This sequence joins TRBV15 and TRBJ1-3; 7 nucleotides line up with TRBD1. CDR1 and CDR2 from the germline V gene are LNHNV and YYDKDF (reference sequence). With V trimmed by 3 bases and J by 1 base, 9 bases remained unmatched. The CDR3 is made up of 17 amino acids. The DNA of the CDR3 is TGTGCCACCAGCAGCGGGAGGGGGCAAGGATCTGGAAACACCATATATTTT. This sequence encodes CATSSGRGQGSGNTIYF. Full variable domain (rest looked up from reference TRBV15 and TRBJ1-3): DAMVIQNPRYQVTQFGKPVTLSCSQTLNHNVMYWYQQKSSQAPKLLFHYYDKDFNNEADTPDNFQSRRPNTSFCFLDIRSPGLGDTAMYLCATSSGRGQGSGNTIYFGEGSWLTVV.

The chain links TRBV5-1 to TRBJ2-7; 10 nucleotides match TRBD2. This CDR3 is 17 amino acids long. CDR1 is SGHRS, CDR2 YFSETQ, per germline. After removal of 4 bases from V and 6 bases from J, the junction contained 16 bases not matched to a gene. The CDR3 loop is CASSVGSGGAMLSEQYF. The CDR3, as DNA: TGCGCCAGCAGCGTAGGGAGCGGGGGGGCTATGTTAAGCGAGCAGTACTTC.

V usage is TRBV6-6 and J usage is TRBJ1-6; 8 nucleotides align to TRBD1. V lost 0 bases and J lost 19; bases outside the gene matches: 5. This CDR3 is built from 12 residues. Germline V lookup: CDR1 MNHNY, CDR2 SVGAGI (reference sequence). CDR3 bases: TGTGCCAGCAGTTACTCGACGGGACAGGTACACTTT. Translation gives CASSYSTGQVHF.

In this sample, this clone turned up a few times. The chain links TRBV7-2 to TRBJ2-1; D remains ambiguous. The germline V gene encodes CDR1 SGHTA and CDR2 FQGNSA. This CDR3 spans 14 amino acids. V was pared by 5 bases and J by 0 bases, with 8 bases between. The CDR3: CASSPRSSYNEQFF. The CDR3 nucleotides read TGTGCCAGCAGCCCGAGGAGCTCCTACAATGAGCAGTTCTTC.

This chain uses TRBV28 with TRBJ2-2, with TRBD1 matching 7 bases. Trimming took 6 bases from V and 2 from J; bases not matched to a gene: 6. CDR3 size: 15 residues. Germline V lookup: CDR1 MDHEN, CDR2 SYDVKM. As DNA, the CDR3 is TGTGCCAGCAGCCACGGGACAGTTAACACCGGGGAGCTGTTTTTT. Translated, it gives CASSHGTVNTGELFF.

V is TRBV25-1 and J is TRBJ1-1; D is possibly TRBD1 (6 bases). There are 15 residues in the CDR3. Germline V gene sequence: CDR1 MGHDK, CDR2 SYGVNS. V was shortened by 4 bases and J by 1 base, with 13 bases between the two germline ends. The CDR3 sequence: CASSAPRGRNTEAFF. The CDR3 DNA reads as TGTGCCAGCAGTGCTCCCAGGGGTAGGAACACTGAAGCTTTCTTT.

The CDR3, as DNA: TGTGCCAGCAGTTACTCGGCAGGAGATACGCAGTATTTT. Encoded protein: CASSYSAGDTQYF. V and J are TRBV6-6 and TRBJ2-3; D not resolved. Germline lookup yields CDR1 MNHNY and CDR2 SVGAGI (reference sequence). V was clipped by 0 bases and J by 5 bases, with 6 bases between them. The CDR3 has 13 residues.

The chain uses TRBV5-5 and TRBJ1-2, with D maybe TRBD1 (6 bases). Germline lookup yields CDR1 SGHKS and CDR2 YYEKEE (reference sequence). The CDR3 has 15 residues. The V and J ends lost 3 bases and 5 bases respectively, with 17 bases between them. The CDR3 sequence is CASSSNPGQPYGYTF. The CDR3, as DNA: TGTGCCAGCAGCTCCAATCCGGGACAACCTTATGGCTACACCTTC.

The chain has TRBV5-1 and TRBJ1-1, with 7 bases fitting TRBD1. CDR3 length equals 14 residues. V dropped 4 bases and J dropped 5; count of bases not matched to a gene: 8. Germline V CDR1 and CDR2: SGHRS, YFSETQ. CDR3 residues: CASSGLTGTTEAFF. For the CDR3, the DNA is TGCGCCAGCAGCGGCCTGACAGGGACTACTGAAGCTTTCTTT. The full variable domain, its missing parts supplied by reference TRBV5-1 and TRBJ1-1, is KAGVTQTPRYLIKTRGQQVTLSCSPISGHRSVSWYQQTPGQGLQFLFEYFSETQRNKGNFPGRFSGRQFSNSRSEMNVSTLELGDSALYLCASSGLTGTTEAFFGQGTRLTVV.

This chain uses TRBV7-2 with TRBJ2-1; D remains unclear. With 5 bases removed from V and 5 bases from J, the gap between germline ends came to 10 bases. CDR3 length equals 13 residues. Per the germline V gene, CDR1 is SGHTA and CDR2 is FQGNSA. CDR3 amino acids: CASSAHIDNEQFF. CDR3 DNA sequence: TGTGCCAGCAGCGCCCACATCGACAATGAGCAGTTCTTC. Combining the CDR3 with reference TRBV7-2 and TRBJ2-1 gives the whole variable domain GAGVSQSPSNKVTEKGKDVELRCDPISGHTALYWYRQSLGQGLEFLIYFQGNSAPDKSGLPSDRFSAERTGGSVSTLTIQRTQQEDSAVYLCASSAHIDNEQFFGPGTRLTVL.

This rearrangement joins TRBV11-2 to TRBJ2-7; TRBD1 is a possible D gene (5 bases). Germline loops: CDR1 SGHAT, CDR2 FQNNGV. The V gene lost 1 base and the J gene lost 2 bases, with 15 bases spanning the gap. The length of the CDR3 is 16 residues. The CDR3 DNA reads TGTGCCAGCAGCTTAGTAGGTACCAGGGCAACCTACGAGCAGTACTTC. It codes for CASSLVGTRATYEQYF.

This clone appeared a single time. This chain uses TRBV5-4 with TRBJ1-1; D remains unclear. The CDR3 runs to 17 residues. Deletions cut 4 bases from V and 1 base from J, with 20 bases between. Germline V lookup: CDR1 SGHNT, CDR2 YYREEE (reference sequence). Here the CDR3 reads CASSPSGSPLSNTEAFF. The CDR3, as DNA: TGTGCCAGCAGCCCCTCCGGGAGCCCCCTTTCGAACACTGAAGCTTTCTTT.

CDR3 coding DNA: TGTGCCAGCAGGAGGGGTCAGGGGTCCTACAATGAGCAGTTCTTC. It is translated as CASRRGQGSYNEQFF. V gene TRBV6-5 combines with J gene TRBJ2-1, with D maybe TRBD1 (6 bases). Trimming took 6 bases from V and 1 from J, leaving 13 bases between them. Germline CDR1 and CDR2: MNHEY and SVGAGI. The CDR3 is 15 residues long.